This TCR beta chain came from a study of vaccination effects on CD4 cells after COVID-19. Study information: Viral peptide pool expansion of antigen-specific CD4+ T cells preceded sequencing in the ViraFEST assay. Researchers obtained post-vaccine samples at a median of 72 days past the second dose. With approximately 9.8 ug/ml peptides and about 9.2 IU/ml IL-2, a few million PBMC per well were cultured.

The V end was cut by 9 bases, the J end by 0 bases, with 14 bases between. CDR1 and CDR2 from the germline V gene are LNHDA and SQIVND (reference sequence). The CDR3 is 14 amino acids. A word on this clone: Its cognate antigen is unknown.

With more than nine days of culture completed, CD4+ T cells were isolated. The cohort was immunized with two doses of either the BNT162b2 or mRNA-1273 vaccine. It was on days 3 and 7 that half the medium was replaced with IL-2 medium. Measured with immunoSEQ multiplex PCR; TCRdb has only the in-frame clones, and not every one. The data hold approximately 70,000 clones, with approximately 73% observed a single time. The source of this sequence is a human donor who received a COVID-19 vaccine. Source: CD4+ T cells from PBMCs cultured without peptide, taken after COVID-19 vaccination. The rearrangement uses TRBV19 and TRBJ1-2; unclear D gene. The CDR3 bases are TGTGCCAGCCGTTTAAGGACCGCTAACTATGGCTACACCTTC. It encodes CASRLRTANYGYTF.